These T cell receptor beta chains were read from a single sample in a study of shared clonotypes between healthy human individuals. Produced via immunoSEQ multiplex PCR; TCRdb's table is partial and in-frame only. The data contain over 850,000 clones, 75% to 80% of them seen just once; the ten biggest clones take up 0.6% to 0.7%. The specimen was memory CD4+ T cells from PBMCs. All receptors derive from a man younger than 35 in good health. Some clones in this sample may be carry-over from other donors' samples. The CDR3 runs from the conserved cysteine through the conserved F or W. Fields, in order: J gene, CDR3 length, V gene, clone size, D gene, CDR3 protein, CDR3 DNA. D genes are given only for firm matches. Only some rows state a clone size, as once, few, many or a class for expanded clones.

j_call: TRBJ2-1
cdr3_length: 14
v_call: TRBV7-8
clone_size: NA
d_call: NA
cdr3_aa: CASSLQPSYNEQFF
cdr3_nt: TGTGCCAGCTCCCTACAACCTTCCTACAATGAGCAGTTCTTC

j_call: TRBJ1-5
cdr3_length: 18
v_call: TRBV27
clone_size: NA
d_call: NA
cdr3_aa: CASSLRVRPGYSNQPQHF
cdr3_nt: TGTGCCAGCAGTTTAAGGGTTCGGCCAGGCTATAGCAATCAGCCCCAGCATTTT

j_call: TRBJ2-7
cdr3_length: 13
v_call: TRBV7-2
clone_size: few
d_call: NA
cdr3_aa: CASSLERSYEQYF
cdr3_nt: TGTGCCAGCAGCTTAGAACGGAGCTACGAGCAGTACTTC

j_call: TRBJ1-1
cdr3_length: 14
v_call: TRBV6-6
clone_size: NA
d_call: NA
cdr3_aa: CASSTRTMNTEAFF
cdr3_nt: TGTGCCAGCAGTACCCGGACCATGAACACTGAAGCTTTCTTT

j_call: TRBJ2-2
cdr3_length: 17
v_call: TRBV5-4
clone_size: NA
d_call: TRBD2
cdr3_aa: CASSPPGSGSTTGELFF
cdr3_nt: TGTGCCAGCAGCCCACCCGGGAGCGGGAGTACGACCGGGGAGCTGTTTTTT

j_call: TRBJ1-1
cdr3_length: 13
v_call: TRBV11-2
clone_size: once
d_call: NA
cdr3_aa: CASSLESNTEAFF
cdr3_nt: TGTGCCAGCAGCTTAGAATCGAACACTGAAGCTTTCTTT

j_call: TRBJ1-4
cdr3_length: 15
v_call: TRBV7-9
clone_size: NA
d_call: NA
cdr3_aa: CASSLAQPSGEKLFF
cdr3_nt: TGTGCCAGCAGCTTAGCCCAGCCCTCGGGGGAAAAACTGTTTTTT

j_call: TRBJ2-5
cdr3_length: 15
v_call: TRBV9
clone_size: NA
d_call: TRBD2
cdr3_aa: CASSPRGEGAGTQYF
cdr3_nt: TGTGCCAGCAGCCCACGGGGGGAGGGAGCGGGGACCCAGTACTTC

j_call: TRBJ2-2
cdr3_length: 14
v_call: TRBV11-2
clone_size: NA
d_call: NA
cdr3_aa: CASSRDSPAGELFF
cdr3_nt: TGTGCCAGCAGTCGGGACTCGCCCGCCGGGGAGCTGTTTTTT

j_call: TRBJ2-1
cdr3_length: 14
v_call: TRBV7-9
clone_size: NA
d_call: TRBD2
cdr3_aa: CASKKERETYEQFF
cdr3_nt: TGTGCCAGCAAGAAGGAGCGGGAGACGTATGAGCAGTTCTTC

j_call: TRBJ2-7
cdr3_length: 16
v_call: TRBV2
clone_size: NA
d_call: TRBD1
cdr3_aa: CAGQNLGQGDSYEQYF
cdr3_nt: TGTGCCGGCCAGAACTTGGGGCAGGGGGACTCCTACGAGCAGTACTTC

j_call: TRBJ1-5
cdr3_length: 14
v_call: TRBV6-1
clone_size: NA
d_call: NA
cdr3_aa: CASTSGGRNQPQHF
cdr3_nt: TGTGCCAGCACCTCCGGAGGACGTAATCAGCCCCAGCATTTT

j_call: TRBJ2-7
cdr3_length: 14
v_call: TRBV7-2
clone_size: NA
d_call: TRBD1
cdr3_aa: CASSRRTGPYEQYF
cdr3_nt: TGTGCCAGCAGCCGTCGGACAGGGCCCTACGAGCAGTACTTC

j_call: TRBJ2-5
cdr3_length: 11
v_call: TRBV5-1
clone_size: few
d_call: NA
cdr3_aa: CASGEQETQYF
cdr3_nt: TGCGCCAGCGGGGAGCAAGAGACCCAGTACTTC

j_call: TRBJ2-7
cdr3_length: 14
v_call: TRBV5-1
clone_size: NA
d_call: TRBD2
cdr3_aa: CASSSAGGRGVKYF
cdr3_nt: TGCGCCAGCAGCTCTGCGGGCGGGAGGGGGGTAAAGTACTTC

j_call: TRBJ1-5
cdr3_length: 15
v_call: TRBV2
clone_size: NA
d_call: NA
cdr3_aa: CASSALRDSNQPQHF
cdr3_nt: TGTGCCAGCAGTGCCCTCCGGGACAGCAATCAGCCCCAGCATTTT

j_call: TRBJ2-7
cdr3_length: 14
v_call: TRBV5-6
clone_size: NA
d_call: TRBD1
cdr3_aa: CASSLVDRSYEQYF
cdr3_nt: TGTGCCAGCAGCTTGGTGGACAGGTCCTACGAGCAGTACTTC

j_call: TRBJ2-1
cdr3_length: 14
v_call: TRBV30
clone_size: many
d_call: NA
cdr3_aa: CAWAWDIEHNEQFF
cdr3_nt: TGTGCCTGGGCCTGGGACATCGAACACAATGAGCAGTTCTTC

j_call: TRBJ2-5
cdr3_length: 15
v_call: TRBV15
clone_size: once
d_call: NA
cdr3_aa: CATSRDPGLEETQYF
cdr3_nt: TGTGCCACCAGCAGAGATCCAGGGTTGGAGGAGACCCAGTACTTC

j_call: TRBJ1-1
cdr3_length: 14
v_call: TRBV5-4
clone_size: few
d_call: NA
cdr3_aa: CASSLVAGNTEAFF
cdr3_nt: TGTGCCAGCAGCTTAGTGGCAGGGAACACTGAAGCTTTCTTT

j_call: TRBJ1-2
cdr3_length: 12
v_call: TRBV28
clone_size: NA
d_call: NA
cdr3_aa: CASREEGYGYTF
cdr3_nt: TGTGCCAGCAGAGAGGAGGGGTATGGCTACACCTTC

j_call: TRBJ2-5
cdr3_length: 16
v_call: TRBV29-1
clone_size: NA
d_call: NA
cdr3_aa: CSVEIWGGGDFETQYF
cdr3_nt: TGCAGCGTTGAGATTTGGGGCGGGGGCGATTTTGAGACCCAGTACTTC

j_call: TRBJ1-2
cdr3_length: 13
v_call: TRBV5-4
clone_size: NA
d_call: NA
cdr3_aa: CASSLLGVRGYTF
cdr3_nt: TGTGCCAGCAGCTTACTCGGGGTGAGGGGCTACACCTTC

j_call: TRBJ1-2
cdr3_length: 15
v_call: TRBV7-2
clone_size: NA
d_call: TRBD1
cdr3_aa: CASSLQATGDYGYTF
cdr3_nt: TGTGCCAGCAGCCTACAGGCGACAGGGGATTATGGCTACACCTTC

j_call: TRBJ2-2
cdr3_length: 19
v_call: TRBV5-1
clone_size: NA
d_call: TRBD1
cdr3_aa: CASSLRQGAWAVNTGELFF
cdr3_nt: TGCGCCAGCAGCCTACGACAGGGGGCTTGGGCGGTGAACACCGGGGAGCTGTTTTTT

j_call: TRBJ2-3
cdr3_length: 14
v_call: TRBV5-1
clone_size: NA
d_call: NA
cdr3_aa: CASSKDWSTDTQYF
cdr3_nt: TGCGCCAGCAGCAAGGACTGGTCCACAGATACGCAGTATTTT

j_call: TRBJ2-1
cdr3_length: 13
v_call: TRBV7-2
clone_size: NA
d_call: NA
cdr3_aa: CASSLAGRGEQFF
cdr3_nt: TGTGCCAGCAGCTTAGCGGGGCGTGGCGAGCAGTTCTTC

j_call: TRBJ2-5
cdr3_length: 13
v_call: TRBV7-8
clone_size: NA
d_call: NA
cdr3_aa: CASSPDPVATQYF
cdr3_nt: TGTGCCAGCAGCCCGGACCCCGTCGCGACCCAGTACTTC

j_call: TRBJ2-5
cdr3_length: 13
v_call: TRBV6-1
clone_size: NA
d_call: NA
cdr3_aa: CASSEGHRETQYF
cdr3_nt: TGTGCCAGCAGTGAAGGCCATCGGGAGACCCAGTACTTC

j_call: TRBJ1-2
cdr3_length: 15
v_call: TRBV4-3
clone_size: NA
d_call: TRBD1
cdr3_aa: CASSQEGTGGSGYTF
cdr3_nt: TGCGCCAGCAGCCAAGAGGGTACAGGGGGATCTGGCTACACCTTC

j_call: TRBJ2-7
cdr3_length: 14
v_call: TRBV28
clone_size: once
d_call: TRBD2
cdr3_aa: CASRYERGIYEQYF
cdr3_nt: TGTGCCAGCAGGTACGAGCGGGGAATTTACGAGCAGTACTTC

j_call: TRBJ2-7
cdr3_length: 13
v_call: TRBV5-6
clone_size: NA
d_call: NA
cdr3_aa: CASSFGLAHEQYF
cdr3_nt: TGTGCCAGCAGCTTTGGGCTAGCCCACGAGCAGTACTTC

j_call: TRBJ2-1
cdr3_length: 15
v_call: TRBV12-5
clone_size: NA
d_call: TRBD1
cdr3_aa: CASGSVQGDYNEQFF
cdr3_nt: TGTGCTAGTGGTTCTGTACAGGGGGACTACAATGAGCAGTTCTTC

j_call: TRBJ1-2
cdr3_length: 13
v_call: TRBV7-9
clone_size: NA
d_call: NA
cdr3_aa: CASSSQVIYGYTF
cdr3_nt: TGTGCCAGCAGCTCGCAGGTCATCTATGGCTACACCTTC

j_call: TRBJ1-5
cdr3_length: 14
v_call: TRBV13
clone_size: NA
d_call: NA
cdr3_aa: CASSLRGGNQPQHF
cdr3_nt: TGTGCCAGCAGTCTTCGGGGAGGCAATCAGCCCCAGCATTTT

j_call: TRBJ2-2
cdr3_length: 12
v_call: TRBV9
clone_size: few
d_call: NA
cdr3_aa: CASSADTGELFF
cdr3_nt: TGTGCCAGCAGCGCCGACACCGGGGAGCTGTTTTTT

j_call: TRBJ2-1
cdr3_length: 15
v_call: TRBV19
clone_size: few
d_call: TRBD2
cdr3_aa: CASSTGLVSVNEQFF
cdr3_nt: TGTGCCAGTAGTACCGGACTAGTATCAGTCAATGAGCAGTTCTTC

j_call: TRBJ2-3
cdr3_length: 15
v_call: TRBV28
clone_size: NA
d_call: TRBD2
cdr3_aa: CASSPAGGRTDTQYF
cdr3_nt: TGTGCCAGCAGCCCAGCGGGAGGTCGGACAGATACGCAGTATTTT

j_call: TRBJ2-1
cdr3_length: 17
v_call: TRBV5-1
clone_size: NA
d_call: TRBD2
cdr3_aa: CASSREASGSSYNEQFF
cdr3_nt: TGCGCCAGCAGCCGGGAGGCTAGCGGGAGCTCCTACAATGAGCAGTTCTTC

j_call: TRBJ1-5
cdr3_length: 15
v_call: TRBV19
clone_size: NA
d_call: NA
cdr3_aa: CASSYHRDGFQPQHF
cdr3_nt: TGTGCCAGTAGCTACCACAGGGATGGTTTTCAGCCCCAGCATTTT

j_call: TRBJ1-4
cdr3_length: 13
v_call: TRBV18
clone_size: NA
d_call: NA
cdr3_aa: CASSGMGDEKLFF
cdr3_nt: TGTGCCAGCTCAGGCATGGGGGATGAAAAACTGTTTTTT

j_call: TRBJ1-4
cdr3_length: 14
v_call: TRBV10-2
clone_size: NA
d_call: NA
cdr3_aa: CASLSPSGGEKLFF
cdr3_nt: TGCGCCAGCCTCTCCCCCTCTGGGGGTGAAAAACTGTTTTTT

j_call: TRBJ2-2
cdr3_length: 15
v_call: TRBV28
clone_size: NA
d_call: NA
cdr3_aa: CASSSWTYQAGELFF
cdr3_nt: TGTGCCAGCAGTTCTTGGACTTATCAGGCCGGGGAGCTGTTTTTT

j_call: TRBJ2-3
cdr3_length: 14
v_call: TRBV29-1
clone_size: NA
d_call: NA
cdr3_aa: CSVGDHNRGDTQYF
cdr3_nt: TGCAGCGTTGGGGACCACAACCGGGGAGATACGCAGTATTTT

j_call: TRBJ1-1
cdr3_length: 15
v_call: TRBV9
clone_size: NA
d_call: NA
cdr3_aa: CASSPQDREYTEAFF
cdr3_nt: TGTGCCAGCAGCCCACAGGACAGAGAATACACTGAAGCTTTCTTT

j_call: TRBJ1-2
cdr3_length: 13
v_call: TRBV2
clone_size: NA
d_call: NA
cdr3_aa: CASSERGAGPYTF
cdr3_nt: TGTGCCAGCAGTGAAAGGGGGGCAGGGCCCTACACCTTC

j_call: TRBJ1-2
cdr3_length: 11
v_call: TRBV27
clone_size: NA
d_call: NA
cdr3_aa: CASSPMAGYTF
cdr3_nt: TGTGCCAGCAGTCCGATGGCTGGCTACACCTTC

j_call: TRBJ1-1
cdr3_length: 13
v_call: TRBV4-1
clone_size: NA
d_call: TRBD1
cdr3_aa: CASRWTGATEAFF
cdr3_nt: TGCGCCAGCAGATGGACAGGCGCCACTGAAGCTTTCTTT

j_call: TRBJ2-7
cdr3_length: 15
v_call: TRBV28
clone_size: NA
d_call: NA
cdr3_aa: CASGSLGSGAYEQYF
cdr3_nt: TGTGCCAGCGGATCGTTGGGCAGCGGTGCCTACGAGCAGTACTTC

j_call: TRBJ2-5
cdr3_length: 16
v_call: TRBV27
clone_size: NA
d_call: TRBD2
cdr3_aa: CASRPIPGLVAETQYF
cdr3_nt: TGTGCCAGCAGACCTATCCCGGGACTAGTGGCCGAGACCCAGTACTTC

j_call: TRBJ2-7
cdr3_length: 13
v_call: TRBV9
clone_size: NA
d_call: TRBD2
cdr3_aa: CASGGVSPYEQYF
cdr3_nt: TGTGCCAGCGGGGGGGTCTCCCCCTACGAGCAGTACTTC

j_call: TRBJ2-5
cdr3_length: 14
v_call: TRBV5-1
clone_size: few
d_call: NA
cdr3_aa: CASSLRLPPETQYF
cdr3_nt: TGCGCCAGCAGCTTGAGGCTACCCCCAGAGACCCAGTACTTC

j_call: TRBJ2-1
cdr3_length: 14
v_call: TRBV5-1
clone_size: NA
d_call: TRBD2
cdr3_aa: CASSWGGATGGQFF
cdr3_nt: TGCGCCAGCAGCTGGGGCGGGGCGACGGGAGGGCAGTTCTTC